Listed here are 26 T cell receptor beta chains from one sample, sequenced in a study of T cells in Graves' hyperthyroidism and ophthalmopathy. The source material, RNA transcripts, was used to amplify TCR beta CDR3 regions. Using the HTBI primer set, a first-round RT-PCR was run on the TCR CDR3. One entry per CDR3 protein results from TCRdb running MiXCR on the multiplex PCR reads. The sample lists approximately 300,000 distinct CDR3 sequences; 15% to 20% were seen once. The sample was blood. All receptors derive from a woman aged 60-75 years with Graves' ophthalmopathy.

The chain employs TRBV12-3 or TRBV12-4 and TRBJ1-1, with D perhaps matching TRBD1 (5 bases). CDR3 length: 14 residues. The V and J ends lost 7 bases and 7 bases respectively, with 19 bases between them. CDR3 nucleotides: TGTGCCAGCAACTTTCGCAGGGCCGGGGGTGAAGCTTTCTTT. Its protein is CASNFRRAGGEAFF.

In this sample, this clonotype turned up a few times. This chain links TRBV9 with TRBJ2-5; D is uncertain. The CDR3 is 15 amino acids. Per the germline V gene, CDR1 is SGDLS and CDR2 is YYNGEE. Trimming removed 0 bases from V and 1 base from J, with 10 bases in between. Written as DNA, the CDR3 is TGTGCCAGCAGCGTAGCAAGTCGTCCCCAAGAGACCCAGTACTTC. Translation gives CASSVASRPQETQYF.

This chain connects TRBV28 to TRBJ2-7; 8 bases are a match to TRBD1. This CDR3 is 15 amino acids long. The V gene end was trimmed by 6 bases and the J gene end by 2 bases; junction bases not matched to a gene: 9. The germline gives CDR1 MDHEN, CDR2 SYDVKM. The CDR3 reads CASRPYSTGAYEQYF. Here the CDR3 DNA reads TGTGCCAGCAGACCATACTCGACAGGGGCCTACGAGCAGTACTTC.

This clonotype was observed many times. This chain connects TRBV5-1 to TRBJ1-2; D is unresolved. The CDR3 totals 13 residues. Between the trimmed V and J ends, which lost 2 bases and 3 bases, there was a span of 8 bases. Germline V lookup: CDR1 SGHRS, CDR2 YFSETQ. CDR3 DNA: TGCGCCAGCAGCTTTACCTCGGACTATGGCTACACCTTC. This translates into CASSFTSDYGYTF.

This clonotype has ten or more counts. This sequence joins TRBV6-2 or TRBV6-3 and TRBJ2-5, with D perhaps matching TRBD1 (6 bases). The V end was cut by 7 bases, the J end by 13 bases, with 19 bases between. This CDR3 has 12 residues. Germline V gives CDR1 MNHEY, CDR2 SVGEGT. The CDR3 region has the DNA TGTGCCAGCACCCCAGGGGTCGGAGGTCGGTACTTC. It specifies CASTPGVGGRYF.

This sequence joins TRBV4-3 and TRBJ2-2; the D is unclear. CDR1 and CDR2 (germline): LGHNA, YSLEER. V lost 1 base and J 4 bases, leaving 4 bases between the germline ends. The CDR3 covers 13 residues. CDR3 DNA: TGCGCCAGCAGCCAAGTCGGCACCGGGGAGCTGTTTTTT. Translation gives CASSQVGTGELFF.

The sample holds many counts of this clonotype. The CDR3 protein is CASSLGWRGNEQFF. Here the CDR3 DNA reads TGTGCCAGCAGTTTGGGCTGGAGGGGGAATGAGCAGTTCTTC. The chain recombines TRBV6-5 with TRBJ2-1; D is tentatively TRBD1 or TRBD2 (6 bases each). Between the trimmed V and J ends, which lost 4 bases and 7 bases, there was a span of 14 bases. The CDR3 has 14 residues. CDR1 and CDR2 from the germline V gene are MNHEY and SVGAGI.

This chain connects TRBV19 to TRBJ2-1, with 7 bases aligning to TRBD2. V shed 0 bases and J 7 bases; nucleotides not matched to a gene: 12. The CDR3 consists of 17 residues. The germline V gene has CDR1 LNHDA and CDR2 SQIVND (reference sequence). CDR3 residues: CASSIDGDLAEVNEQFF. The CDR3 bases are TGTGCCAGTAGTATAGATGGCGATCTAGCGGAGGTAAATGAGCAGTTCTTC.

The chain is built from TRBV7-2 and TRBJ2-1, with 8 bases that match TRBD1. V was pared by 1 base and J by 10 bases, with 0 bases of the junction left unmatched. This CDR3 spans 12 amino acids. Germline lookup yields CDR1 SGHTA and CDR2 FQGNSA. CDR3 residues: CASSLGDREQFF. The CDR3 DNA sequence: TGTGCCAGCAGCTTAGGGGACAGGGAGCAGTTCTTC.

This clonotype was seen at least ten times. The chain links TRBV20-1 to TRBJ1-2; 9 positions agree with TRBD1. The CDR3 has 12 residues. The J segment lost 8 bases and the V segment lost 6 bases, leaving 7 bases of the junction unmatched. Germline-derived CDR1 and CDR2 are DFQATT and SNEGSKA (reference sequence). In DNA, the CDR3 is TGCAGTGCGGTACAGGGGGCGGTCGGCTACACCTTC. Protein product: CSAVQGAVGYTF.

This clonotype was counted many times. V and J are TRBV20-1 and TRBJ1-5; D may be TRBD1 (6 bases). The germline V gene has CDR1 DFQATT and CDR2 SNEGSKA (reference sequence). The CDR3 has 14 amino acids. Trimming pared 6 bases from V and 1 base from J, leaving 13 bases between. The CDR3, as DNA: TGCAGTGCCACCAGACAGGAAAGCAATCAGCCCCAGCATTTT. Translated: CSATRQESNQPQHF.

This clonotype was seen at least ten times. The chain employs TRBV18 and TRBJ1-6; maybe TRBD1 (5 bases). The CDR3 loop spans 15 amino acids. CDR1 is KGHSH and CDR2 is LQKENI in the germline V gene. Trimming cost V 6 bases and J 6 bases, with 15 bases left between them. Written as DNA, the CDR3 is TGTGCCAGCTCTGAATGGGGACTGTCTAATTCACCCCTCCACTTT. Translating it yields CASSEWGLSNSPLHF.

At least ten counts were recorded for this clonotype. CDR3 sequence: CASSWVAGAEQFF. CDR3 nucleotide sequence: TGTGCCAGCAGTTGGGTGGCGGGAGCTGAGCAGTTCTTC. The chain links TRBV12-3 or TRBV12-4 to TRBJ2-1; 7 positions agree with TRBD2. V was pared by 4 bases and J by 9 bases, with 6 bases of the junction left unmatched. The CDR3 is made up of 13 amino acids.

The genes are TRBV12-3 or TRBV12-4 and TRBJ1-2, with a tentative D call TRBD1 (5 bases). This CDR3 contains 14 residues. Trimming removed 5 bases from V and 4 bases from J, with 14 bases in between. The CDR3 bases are TGTGCCAGCAGTCGGGACGGCCAGGCCTATGGCTACACCTTC. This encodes CASSRDGQAYGYTF.

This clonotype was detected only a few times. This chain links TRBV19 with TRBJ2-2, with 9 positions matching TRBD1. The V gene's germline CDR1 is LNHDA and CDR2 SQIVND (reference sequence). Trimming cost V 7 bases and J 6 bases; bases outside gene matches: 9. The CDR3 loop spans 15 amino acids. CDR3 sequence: CASIYSGQGAGELFF. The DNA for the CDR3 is TGTGCCAGTATATACTCGGGACAGGGAGCCGGGGAGCTGTTTTTT.

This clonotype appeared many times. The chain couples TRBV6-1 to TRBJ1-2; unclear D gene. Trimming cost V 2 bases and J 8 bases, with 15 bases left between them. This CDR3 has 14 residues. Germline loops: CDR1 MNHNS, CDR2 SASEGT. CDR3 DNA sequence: TGTGCCAGCAGTGAACAGAGAAGGGTTTTGGGCTACACCTTC. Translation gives CASSEQRRVLGYTF.

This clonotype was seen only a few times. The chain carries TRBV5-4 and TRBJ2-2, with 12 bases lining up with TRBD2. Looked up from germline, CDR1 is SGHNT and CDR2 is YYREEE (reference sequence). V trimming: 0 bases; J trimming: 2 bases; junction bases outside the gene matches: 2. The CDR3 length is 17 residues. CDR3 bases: TGTGCCAGCAGCTTGGGCGGACTAGCGGGAAACACCGGGGAGCTGTTTTTT. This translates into CASSLGGLAGNTGELFF. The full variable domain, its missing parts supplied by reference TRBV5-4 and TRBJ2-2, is ETGVTQSPTHLIKTRGQQVTLRCSSQSGHNTVSWYQQALGQGPQFIFQYYREEENGRGNFPPRFSGLQFPNYSSELNVNALELDDSALYLCASSLGGLAGNTGELFFGEGSRLTVL.

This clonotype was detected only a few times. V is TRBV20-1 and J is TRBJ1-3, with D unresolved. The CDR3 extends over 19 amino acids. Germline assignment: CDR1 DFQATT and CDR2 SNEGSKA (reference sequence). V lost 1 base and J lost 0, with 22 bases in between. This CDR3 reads CSARAPKTSTPYSGNTIYF. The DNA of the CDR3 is TGCAGTGCTAGAGCCCCGAAAACTTCAACGCCCTACTCTGGAAACACCATATATTTT.

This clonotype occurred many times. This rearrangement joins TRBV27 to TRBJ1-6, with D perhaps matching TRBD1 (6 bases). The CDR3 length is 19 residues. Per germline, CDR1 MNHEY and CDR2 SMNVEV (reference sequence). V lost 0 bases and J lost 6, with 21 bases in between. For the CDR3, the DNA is TGTGCCAGCAGTTTATCGTTTTCGTCCCAGGGGATACTTAATTCACCCCTCCACTTT. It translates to CASSLSFSSQGILNSPLHF.

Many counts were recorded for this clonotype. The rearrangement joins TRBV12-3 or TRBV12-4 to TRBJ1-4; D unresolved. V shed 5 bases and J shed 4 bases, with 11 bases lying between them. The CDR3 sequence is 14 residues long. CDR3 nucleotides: TGTGCCAGCAGTGGATGGACGGATAATGAAAAACTGTTTTTT. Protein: CASSGWTDNEKLFF.

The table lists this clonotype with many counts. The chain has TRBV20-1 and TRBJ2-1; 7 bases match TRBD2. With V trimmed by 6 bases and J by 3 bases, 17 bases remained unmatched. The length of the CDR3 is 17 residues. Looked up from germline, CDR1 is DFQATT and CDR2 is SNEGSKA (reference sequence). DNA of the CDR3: TGCAGTGCACCTACCCCTAAAGCGGGGAAGATCTACAATGAGCAGTTCTTC. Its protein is CSAPTPKAGKIYNEQFF.

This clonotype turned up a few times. The CDR3 loop reads CAIRGGHNEQFF. CDR3 nucleotides: TGTGCCATACGGGGGGGCCACAATGAGCAGTTCTTC. The genes are TRBV10-3 and TRBJ2-1; 8 bases line up with TRBD2. This CDR3 is 12 amino acids long. Germline V lookup: CDR1 ENHRY, CDR2 SYGVKD. Germline trimming cut 9 bases from V and 5 bases from J; bases unmatched to any gene: 3.

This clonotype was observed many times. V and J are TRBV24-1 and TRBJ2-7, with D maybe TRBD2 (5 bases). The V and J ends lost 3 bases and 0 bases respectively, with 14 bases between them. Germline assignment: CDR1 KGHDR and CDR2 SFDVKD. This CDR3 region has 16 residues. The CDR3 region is CATSDTSGTRSYEQYF. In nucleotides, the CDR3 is TGTGCCACCAGTGATACAAGCGGTACCCGCTCCTACGAGCAGTACTTC.

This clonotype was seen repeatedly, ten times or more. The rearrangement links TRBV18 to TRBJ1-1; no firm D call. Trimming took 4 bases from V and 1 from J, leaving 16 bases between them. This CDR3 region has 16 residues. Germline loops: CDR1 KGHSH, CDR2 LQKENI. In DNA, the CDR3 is TGTGCCAGCTCACGGAACCCGCAGGCAACGAACACTGAAGCTTTCTTT. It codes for CASSRNPQATNTEAFF.

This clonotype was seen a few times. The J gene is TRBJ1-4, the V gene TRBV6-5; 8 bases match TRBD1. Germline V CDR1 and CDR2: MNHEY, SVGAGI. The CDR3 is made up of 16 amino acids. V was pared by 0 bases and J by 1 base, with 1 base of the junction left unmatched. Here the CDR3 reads CASSYSDRGTNEKLFF. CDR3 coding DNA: TGTGCCAGCAGTTACTCAGACAGGGGAACTAATGAAAAACTGTTTTTT.

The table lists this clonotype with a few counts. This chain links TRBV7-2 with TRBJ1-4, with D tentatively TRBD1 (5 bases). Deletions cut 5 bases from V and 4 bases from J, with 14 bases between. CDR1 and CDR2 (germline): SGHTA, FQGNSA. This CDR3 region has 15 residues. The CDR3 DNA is TGTGCCAGCAGCAAAGAGGCTCAGGGTAATGAAAAACTGTTTTTT. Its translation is CASSKEAQGNEKLFF.